These T cell receptor beta chains were read from a single sample in a study of response to subunit inactivated influenza vaccine. TCRdb called the RT-PCR reads again in MiXCR, with one record for every CDR3 protein. The table has a few hundred thousand distinct CDR3 sequences, about a fifth seen once. The starting material was PBMCs from blood, obtained about 20 months after vaccination. The receptor source for this set is a man in his fifties or sixties who received an inactivated influenza vaccine. CDR3s leave out the opening cysteine and the closing phenylalanine or tryptophan.

v_call: TRBV5-1; cdr3_aa: ASSLEPGGTYTDTQY
v_call: TRBV19; cdr3_aa: ASSIRLAGAHEQY
v_call: TRBV2; cdr3_aa: ASSDFKFLNSSGNTIY
v_call: TRBV5-1; cdr3_aa: ASSLTGADGNQPQH
v_call: TRBV14; cdr3_aa: ASSQGLPGTGKNIQY
v_call: TRBV7-3; cdr3_aa: ASSPASVPYNEQF
v_call: TRBV7-9; cdr3_aa: ASSSWTSETDTQY
v_call: TRBV4-1; cdr3_aa: ASSHPLDRKSSGNTIY
v_call: TRBV5-4; cdr3_aa: ASSLAQGRRNTEAF
v_call: TRBV28; cdr3_aa: ASSPNLGLAAYNEQF
v_call: TRBV11-1; cdr3_aa: ASSLRREDTEAF
v_call: TRBV4-2; cdr3_aa: ASSQLSGGAYNEQF
v_call: TRBV4-3; cdr3_aa: ASSPWDRGNTEAF
v_call: TRBV28; cdr3_aa: ASSPGRSSYEQY
v_call: TRBV7-9; cdr3_aa: ASSSDRLYGYT
v_call: TRBV28; cdr3_aa: ASSRVTSGRAYTGELF
v_call: TRBV7-2; cdr3_aa: ASSPQGLRGSQPQH
v_call: TRBV11-2; cdr3_aa: ASSLSLAGTDTQY
v_call: TRBV12-3/TRBV12-4; cdr3_aa: ASSLDTNSYEQY
v_call: TRBV16; cdr3_aa: ASSRNQGRYNEQF
v_call: TRBV5-1; cdr3_aa: ASSSTSNEQF
v_call: TRBV25-1; cdr3_aa: ASRRLPPNYGYT
v_call: TRBV6-2/TRBV6-3; cdr3_aa: ASSYPEGQGYEQY
v_call: TRBV21-1; cdr3_aa: ASSRTDSHTIY
v_call: TRBV21-1; cdr3_aa: ASTEKGKGNFLYNEQF
v_call: TRBV7-9; cdr3_aa: ASSFQPGQGFDGYT
v_call: TRBV12-3/TRBV12-4; cdr3_aa: ASRPGQGNNQPQH
v_call: TRBV5-4; cdr3_aa: ASSLSTGRNTEAF
v_call: TRBV11-2; cdr3_aa: ASSIQAGATNEQF
v_call: TRBV7-9; cdr3_aa: ASSHTEGGDTQY
v_call: TRBV5-6; cdr3_aa: ASSLGLTRANEQF
v_call: TRBV9; cdr3_aa: ATFWQNPRNHFRCQVQY
v_call: TRBV29-1; cdr3_aa: SVEGDRGHYGYT
v_call: TRBV7-9; cdr3_aa: ASSLILGERYEKLF
v_call: TRBV12-5; cdr3_aa: ASGLTRREHSNQPQH
v_call: TRBV3-1; cdr3_aa: ASSHFREGNEQF